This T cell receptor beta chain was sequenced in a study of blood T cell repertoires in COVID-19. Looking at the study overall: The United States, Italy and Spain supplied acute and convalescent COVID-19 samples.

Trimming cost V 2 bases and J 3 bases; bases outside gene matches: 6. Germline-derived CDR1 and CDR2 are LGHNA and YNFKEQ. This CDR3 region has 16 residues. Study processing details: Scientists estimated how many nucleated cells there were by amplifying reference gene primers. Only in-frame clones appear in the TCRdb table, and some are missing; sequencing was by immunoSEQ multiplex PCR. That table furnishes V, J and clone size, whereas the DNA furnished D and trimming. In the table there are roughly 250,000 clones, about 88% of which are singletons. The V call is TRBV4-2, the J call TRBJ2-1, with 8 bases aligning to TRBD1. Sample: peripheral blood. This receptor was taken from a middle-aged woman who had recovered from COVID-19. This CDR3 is CASSQTGGSHYNEQFF. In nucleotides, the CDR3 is TGTGCCAGCAGCCAAACAGGGGGTAGTCACTACAATGAGCAGTTCTTC.